Listed here are 26 T cell receptor beta chains from one sample, sequenced in a study of blood T cell repertoires in COVID-19 (dated by TCRdb to 2019 to 2021). Library method: the immunoSEQ multiplex PCR assay. The clones in this table, taken by TCRdb from immuneACCESS, are in-frame only. Not every clone is retained; where verified, under half of the shortfall comes from an unresolved V gene, and the cause of the rest is unknown. The sample table contains roughly 250,000 clones; only one count was recorded for roughly 87% of them. The ten largest clones represent 6% to 7% of the sample. Sequenced sample: PBMCs or T cells enriched from blood (not recorded which). Receptors were obtained from a woman in her thirties with acute COVID-19.

This clone has only one observation. The V call is TRBV6-5, the J call TRBJ1-1; D might be TRBD1 (5 bases). CDR1 MNHEY and CDR2 SVGAGI come from the germline V gene. The CDR3 totals 15 residues. V was cut by 0 bases and J by 1 base, with 9 bases left in between. CDR3 amino acids: CASSYSGGGNTEAFF. DNA for the CDR3: TGTGCCAGCAGTTACTCGGGGGGTGGGAACACTGAAGCTTTCTTT.

The chain recombines TRBV25-1 with TRBJ2-7, with 10 bases fitting TRBD2. CDR3 length equals 15 residues. J gave up 1 base and V 3 bases, and 3 bases lay outside the gene matches. Germline V gene data show CDR1 as MGHDK and CDR2 as SYGVNS. The CDR3 loop is CASSDSGRLSYEQYF. The CDR3 DNA sequence: TGTGCCAGCAGTGATAGCGGGAGGTTGTCCTACGAGCAGTACTTC.

This clone has only one observation. The rearrangement joins TRBV6-4 to TRBJ2-3; 10 bases are shared with TRBD1. The V and J ends lost 6 bases and 5 bases, in that order; junction bases with no gene match: 5. CDR3 length: 14 residues. Germline V gives CDR1 MRHNA, CDR2 SNTAGT. The CDR3 region has the DNA TGTGCCAGCAGCCCCGGGACAGGGGTAGATACGCAGTATTTT. Encoded protein: CASSPGTGVDTQYF.

This clone was detected only once. In DNA, the CDR3 is TGTGCCAGCAGCCTTTGGGGGGGACTGATAAACTATGGCTACACCTTC. Translation gives CASSLWGGLINYGYTF. The chain joins TRBV27 to TRBJ1-2, with D tentatively TRBD1 (5 bases). Germline-derived CDR1 and CDR2 are MNHEY and SMNVEV (reference sequence). The CDR3 length is 16 residues. Trimming took 6 bases from V and 2 from J, leaving 19 bases between them.

The chain links TRBV10-3 to TRBJ1-2; D uncertain. Germline-derived CDR1 and CDR2 are ENHRY and SYGVKD. The CDR3 spans 13 residues. V lost 6 bases, J lost 4 bases, and 12 bases lay in between. For the CDR3, the DNA is TGTGCCATCAGAGGCAGAGAGGGCTATGGCTACACCTTC. Its translation is CAIRGREGYGYTF.

V usage is TRBV5-1 and J usage is TRBJ1-6; TRBD1 matches 7 bases. V trimming: 0 bases; J trimming: 8 bases; junction bases outside the gene matches: 5. This CDR3 has 15 residues. Per the germline V gene, CDR1 is SGHRS and CDR2 is YFSETQ. The CDR3 DNA sequence: TGCGCCAGCAGCTTGGAGAGACAGGGCGATTCACCCCTCCACTTT. Its protein product is CASSLERQGDSPLHF.

A word on this clone: The same CDR3 is also encoded by other DNA sequences in this sample. The DNA for the CDR3 is TGTGCCAGCAGTTTGGGACAGGGGTCGGGCTACACCTTC. Translated, it gives CASSLGQGSGYTF. V and J are TRBV28 and TRBJ1-2; TRBD1 matches at 10 bases. J was trimmed by 8 bases and V by 3 bases; bases with no gene match: 3. The CDR3 is 13 residues long. From germline, CDR1 is MDHEN and CDR2 SYDVKM.

The V gene is TRBV10-2, the J gene TRBJ1-1; weak D call: TRBD1 (6 bases). Germline V CDR1 and CDR2: WSHSY, SAAADI. Trimming took 0 bases from V and 4 from J, leaving 9 bases between them. The CDR3 is 14 amino acids. The CDR3 is CASSESQGSTEAFF. In DNA form, the CDR3 reads TGCGCCAGCAGTGAGTCTCAGGGGAGCACTGAAGCTTTCTTT.

The rearrangement links TRBV7-2 to TRBJ1-4, with 7 bases fitting TRBD1. With 1 base clipped from V and 4 bases from J, the junction kept 6 bases outside the gene matches. The CDR3 consists of 16 residues. Germline lookup yields CDR1 SGHTA and CDR2 FQGNSA. The DNA for the CDR3 is TGTGCCAGCAGCTTAGTAGGGGGCTGGGGTAATGAAAAACTGTTTTTT. It codes for CASSLVGGWGNEKLFF.

V and J are TRBV19 and TRBJ1-2, with D possibly being TRBD1 (6 bases). This CDR3 spans 15 amino acids. Per germline, CDR1 LNHDA and CDR2 SQIVND (reference sequence). V was clipped by 5 bases and J by 3 bases, with 16 bases between them. For the CDR3, the DNA is TGTGCCAGTAGTTCAGTGGGGGGGCCCGACTATGGCTACACCTTC. Translated, it gives CASSSVGGPDYGYTF.

This rearrangement joins TRBV6-2 or TRBV6-3 to TRBJ2-7; D might be TRBD2 (6 bases). Germline CDR1 MNHEY, CDR2 SVGEGT. V gave up 2 bases and J gave up 0 bases, with 11 bases separating them. This CDR3 contains 15 residues. Written as DNA, the CDR3 is TGTGCCAGCAGTTACCAGGCGGGGAGCTCCTACGAGCAGTACTTC. It is translated as CASSYQAGSSYEQYF.

The genes are TRBV29-1 and TRBJ1-1, with D perhaps TRBD1 (6 bases). The CDR3 contains 14 residues. Germline CDR1 SQVTM, CDR2 ANQGSEA. V was clipped by 2 bases and J by 1 base, with 11 bases between them. CDR3 bases: TGCAGCGTTGAAAATCAGGGGAGGAACACTGAAGCTTTCTTT. Encoded protein: CSVENQGRNTEAFF.

The genes are TRBV5-4 and TRBJ1-1; no clear D gene. The CDR3 sequence is 14 residues long. Germline V gene lookup returns CDR1 SGHNT and CDR2 YYREEE (reference sequence). The V gene lost 4 bases and the J gene lost 0 bases, with 10 bases spanning the gap. DNA for the CDR3: TGTGCCAGCAGCCCCGGGATCATGAACACTGAAGCTTTCTTT. Amino acids: CASSPGIMNTEAFF.

This chain joins TRBV7-2 and TRBJ1-2; 7 bases align to TRBD1. V lost 3 bases to trimming and J lost 4 bases; unmatched junction nucleotides: 5. Looked up from germline, CDR1 is SGHTA and CDR2 is FQGNSA. This CDR3 comprises 14 residues. The CDR3 DNA reads as TGTGCCAGCAGCTTCCAGGGACAGCCCTATGGCTACACCTTC. Translated, it gives CASSFQGQPYGYTF. Full variable domain (remainder filled in from reference TRBV7-2 and TRBJ1-2): GAGVSQSPSNKVTEKGKDVELRCDPISGHTALYWYRQSLGQGLEFLIYFQGNSAPDKSGLPSDRFSAERTGGSVSTLTIQRTQQEDSAVYLCASSFQGQPYGYTFGSGTRLTVV.

The chain links TRBV19 to TRBJ2-6; weak D call: TRBD1 (5 bases). Trimming left V 3 bases short and J 2 bases short, with 14 bases between. CDR1 LNHDA and CDR2 SQIVND come from the germline V gene (reference sequence). The CDR3 loop spans 17 amino acids. The CDR3 coding sequence is TGTGCCAGTAGTATTATGGGGCGTCCAGCTGGGGCCAACGTCCTGACTTTC. Protein sequence: CASSIMGRPAGANVLTF.

The chain uses TRBV18 and TRBJ2-1, with unresolved D. Germline CDR1 and CDR2: KGHSH and LQKENI. With 2 bases removed from V and 6 bases from J, the gap between germline ends came to 11 bases. The CDR3 spans 14 residues. In nucleotides, the CDR3 is TGTGCCAGCTCACCAGTCCCTTCGGGCAATGAGCAGTTCTTC. Translation: CASSPVPSGNEQFF. Full variable domain (outside the CDR3, taken from reference TRBV18 and TRBJ2-1): NAGVMQNPRHLVRRRGQEARLRCSPMKGHSHVYWYRQLPEEGLKFMVYLQKENIIDESGMPKERFSAEFPKEGPSILRIQQVVRGDSAAYFCASSPVPSGNEQFFGPGTRLTVL.

The chain recombines TRBV6-2 or TRBV6-3 with TRBJ2-7; 9 bases map to TRBD1. CDR3 length: 13 amino acids. Germline-derived CDR1 and CDR2 are MNHEY and SVGEGT. Unmatched junction bases numbered 4, after V lost 2 bases and J lost 8 bases. CDR3 in amino acids: CASSYRTGDQQYF. Here the CDR3 DNA reads TGTGCCAGCAGTTACCGGACAGGGGACCAGCAGTACTTC.

The table lists this clone with a count of one. This chain connects TRBV21-1 to TRBJ2-7; TRBD1, the table's D call, lacks a check against the DNA. TRBV21-1 is an annotated pseudogene. The CDR3 runs 18 residues. CDR3 residues: CASSKVGQGRRGSYEQYF. The CDR3 DNA reads as TGTGCCAGCAGCAAAGTAGGACAGGGGAGAAGGGGGTCCTACGAGCAGTACTTC.

The chain has TRBV12-3 or TRBV12-4 and TRBJ2-5; TRBD2 agrees at 7 bases. Trimming cost V 8 bases and J 3 bases; bases outside gene matches: 0. This CDR3 is 11 amino acids long. Here the CDR3 reads CASRGEETQYF. The CDR3 nucleotides are TGTGCCAGCCGGGGGGAAGAGACCCAGTACTTC.

The rearrangement joins TRBV6-2 or TRBV6-3 to TRBJ1-5; 10 nucleotides match TRBD1. The CDR3 has 16 residues. The trim removed 0 bases at V and 9 bases at J, leaving 8 bases unmatched. CDR1 is MNHEY, CDR2 SVGEGT, per germline. CDR3 DNA sequence: TGTGCCAGCAGTTACTCGACGGGACAGGGGAAGGGGCCCCAGCATTTT. Its protein is CASSYSTGQGKGPQHF.

This clone turned up a few times. J is TRBJ1-1 and V is TRBV5-8; no definite D call. The CDR3 runs to 11 residues. Trimming left V 4 bases short and J 6 bases short, with 7 bases between. Germline values: CDR1 SGHTS, CDR2 YDEGEE. CDR3 bases: TGTGCCAGCAGCGCACAGCCTGAAGCTTTCTTT. This codes for CASSAQPEAFF. Complete variable domain (other parts from reference TRBV5-8 and TRBJ1-1): EAGVTQSPTHLIKTRGQQATLRCSPISGHTSVYWYQQALGLGLQFLLWYDEGEERNRGNFPPRFSGRQFPNYSSELNVNALELEDSALYLCASSAQPEAFFGQGTRLTVV.

The chain uses TRBV6-1 and TRBJ2-5; possible D gene TRBD2, 5 bases. V was shortened by 3 bases and J by 5 bases, with 13 bases between the two germline ends. Germline values: CDR1 MNHNS, CDR2 SASEGT. The CDR3 sequence is 14 residues long. The CDR3 DNA is TGTGCCAGCAGTGATGGCCGACCGGGGGAGACCCAGTACTTC. Translating gives CASSDGRPGETQYF.

The V and J genes are TRBV5-6 and TRBJ2-7; D may be TRBD2 (6 bases). The V end lost 3 bases, the J end lost 2 bases, and 15 bases lay between the germline ends. The CDR3 has 15 residues. The germline V gene encodes CDR1 SGHDT and CDR2 YYEEEE. CDR3 in DNA: TGTGCCAGCAGCTGCCGGGACTGCGGAACCTACGAGCAGTACTTC. It translates to CASSCRDCGTYEQYF.

The chain couples TRBV7-9 to TRBJ2-2, with D hard to call. This CDR3 spans 12 amino acids. CDR1 is SEHNR, CDR2 FQNEAQ, per germline (reference sequence). Deletions cut 7 bases from V and 4 bases from J, with 7 bases between. The CDR3: CASTAGTGELFF. In nucleotides, the CDR3 is TGTGCCAGCACGGCCGGCACCGGGGAGCTGTTTTTT. The full variable domain, with the rest looked up from reference TRBV7-9 and TRBJ2-2, is DTGVSQNPRHKITKRGQNVTFRCDPISEHNRLYWYRQTLGQGPEFLTYFQNEAQLEKSRLLSDRFSAERPKGSFSTLEIQRTEQGDSAMYLCASTAGTGELFFGEGSRLTVL.

The rearrangement links TRBV3-1 (or the pseudogene TRBV3-2) to TRBJ2-5; D unclear. There are 12 residues in the CDR3. The germline gives CDR1 LGHDT, CDR2 YNNKEL (reference sequence). V shed 2 bases and J shed 3 bases, with 4 bases lying between them. The CDR3 nucleotides are TGTGCCAGCAGCCAACAGAAAGAGACCCAGTACTTC. Translated: CASSQQKETQYF.

This sequence joins TRBV7-3 and TRBJ2-2; 13 bases fit TRBD2. The CDR3 consists of 17 residues. The V segment lost 2 bases and the J segment 5 bases; nucleotides outside the gene matches: 5. In germline, CDR1 is SGHTA, CDR2 FQGTGA. This CDR3 reads CASSLRGLAGTTGELFF. The CDR3 region has the DNA TGTGCCAGCAGCTTACGGGGACTAGCGGGAACTACCGGGGAGCTGTTTTTT.